One and the same sample provided the 29 T cell receptor beta chains below, sequenced in a study of tumor-infiltrating lymphocytes in primary liver carcinoma. Unsorted whole blood served as the source of blood RNA, and germline DNA was extracted as well. A primer in the constant region served to generate TCR beta cDNA from roughly 550 ng of total RNA. A slightly modified ARM-PCR protocol with three nested multiplex PCR rounds produced these TCR beta libraries. Primers for the first two PCR rounds were TRBV1-TRBV30 forward primers and a C-beta reverse primer (approximately 9 cycles per round). One entry per CDR3 protein results from TCRdb running MiXCR on the multiplex PCR reads. This table has about 310,000 distinct CDR3 sequences, over 55% appearing once. Sequenced: peripheral blood. All receptors derive from a man aged 35 to 55 with primary liver carcinoma and hepatitis B virus infection.

The chain links TRBV11-2 to TRBJ2-3, with D possibly matching TRBD2 (6 bases). There are 14 residues in the CDR3. Between the trimmed V and J ends, which lost 8 bases and 2 bases, there was a span of 14 bases. Looked up from germline, CDR1 is SGHAT and CDR2 is FQNNGV. CDR3 DNA: TGTGCCAGCGGGCAGGGACTTTCCACAGATACGCAGTATTTT. This sequence encodes CASGQGLSTDTQYF.

Note on this clonotype: No conserved phenylalanine or tryptophan is present at the end of the CDR3, so a read error is the likely explanation. Because the CDR3's place on the DNA is in doubt, the DNA is left out and the CDR3 is given as listed by TCRdb. This chain connects TRBV7-9 to TRBJ2-3; TRBD2 is the table's D call and was not checked against the DNA. Germline V gene sequence: CDR1 SEHNR, CDR2 FQNEAQ (reference sequence). The CDR3 spans 14 residues, counting both ends. This CDR3 is CASSLRSGADTRYI.

As DNA, the CDR3 is TGTGCCAGCAGCCAATTAGCGGGAGGGCGCGGAAATGAGTTCTTC. It specifies CASSQLAGGRGNEFF. The genes are TRBV14 and TRBJ2-1; 11 bases align to TRBD2. CDR3 length equals 15 residues. Germline lookup yields CDR1 SGHDN and CDR2 FVKESK. Unmatched junction bases numbered 11, after V lost 2 bases and J lost 14 bases.

The V gene is TRBV7-2, the J gene TRBJ1-1; D is unclear. This CDR3 spans 13 amino acids. Germline V gene lookup returns CDR1 SGHTA and CDR2 FQGNSA. Between the trimmed V and J ends, which lost 4 bases and 5 bases, there was a span of 11 bases. CDR3 protein: CASSSIAITEAFF. DNA for the CDR3: TGTGCCAGCAGCTCAATTGCGATTACTGAAGCTTTCTTT.

This clonotype was found many times. The chain has TRBV4-3 and TRBJ2-7; the D gene could be TRBD1 or TRBD2 (5 bases each). Trimming removed 4 bases from V and 0 bases from J, with 16 bases in between. Looked up from germline, CDR1 is LGHNA and CDR2 is YSLEER. This CDR3 comprises 16 residues. The CDR3, as DNA: TGCGCCAGCAGCCCAGGGACCCATCTTAGCTCCTACGAGCAGTACTTC. Amino acid sequence: CASSPGTHLSSYEQYF.

Regarding this clonotype: A much larger clone differs from this one at a single base, so this may be a read error. This chain links TRBV6-1 with TRBJ2-7; a possible D gene is TRBD1 (5 bases). Germline CDR1 reads MNHNS; CDR2 reads SASEGT. The CDR3 totals 15 residues. The ends were cut back, 9 bases at V and 3 bases at J, with 21 bases in the middle. CDR3 nucleotides: TGTGCCAGGAGCCCAACAGGCCGAGTAATCTACGAGCAGTACTTC. This gives the protein CARSPTGRVIYEQYF.

The sample holds a few counts of this clonotype. A much larger clone sits a single nucleotide away, making a read error possible. The rearrangement uses TRBV29-1 and TRBJ2-3; a weak D match, TRBD2 (5 bases). Germline CDR1 SQVTM, CDR2 ANQGSEA. The CDR3 spans 16 residues. The CDR3 sequence is CSVDGVGTDTLDTQCF. For the CDR3, the DNA is TGCAGCGTTGACGGGGTGGGAACAGATACCTTGGATACGCAGTGTTTT.

This clonotype showed up just once. One base away lies a much larger clone, so this may be a sequencing read error. Because it lacks the conserved phenylalanine or tryptophan at the end, this CDR3 is likely a read error. The V and J genes are TRBV10-3 and TRBJ2-5; D might be TRBD2 (5 bases). CDR1 is ENHRY and CDR2 is SYGVKD in the germline V gene. The CDR3 totals 15 residues. V was pared by 0 bases and J by 0 bases, with 8 bases between. CDR3 in amino acids: CAISESASYQETQYL. The CDR3, as DNA: TGTGCCATCAGTGAGTCGGCTAGCTACCAAGAGACCCAGTACTTA.

In its sample, this clonotype is medium-sized. Compared with germline, one end of the junction differs, possibly owing to a read error. The CDR3 region is CASSFYGASSEQYF. CDR3 nucleotides: TGTGCCAGCAGCTTTTATGGGGCCTCCTCCGAGCAGTACTTC. The chain is built from TRBV11-1 and TRBJ2-7, with TRBD1 as a possible D gene (5 bases). The CDR3 is 14 residues long. CDR1 is SGHAT, CDR2 FQDESV, per germline (reference sequence).

This clonotype was seen a few times. This could be a read error, since a much larger clone is one nucleotide away. The chain joins TRBV29-1 to TRBJ1-2, with D perhaps matching TRBD1 (6 bases). V lost 6 bases, J lost 5 bases, and 10 bases lay in between. The germline V gene encodes CDR1 SQVTM and CDR2 ANQGSEA. The CDR3 contains 11 residues. The CDR3, as DNA: TGCAGCGTGGGGGCAAAATATGGCTACACCTTC. It yields the protein CSVGAKYGYTF.

Points on this clonotype: Possible read error: a much larger clone is one base away. The chain links TRBV6-1 to TRBJ2-5; D uncertain. The germline CDR1 and CDR2 sequences are MNHNS and SASEGT. This CDR3 region has 14 residues. The CDR3 DNA reads TGTGCCATCAGTAGAAGCCCCATACGAGAGACCCAGTACTTC. Translated: CAISRSPIRETQYF.

About this clonotype: A read error is possible here, since a much larger clone lies one base away. This sequence joins TRBV6-6 and TRBJ1-4; TRBD1 matches at 7 bases. CDR1 and CDR2 from the germline V gene are MNHNY and SVGAGI (reference sequence). Germline trimming cut 10 bases from V and 3 bases from J; bases unmatched to any gene: 8. CDR3 size: 14 residues. CDR3 DNA: TGTGCCATCAGCCAGGGGGTTTCTAATGAAAAACTGTTTTTT. It specifies CAISQGVSNEKLFF.

With respect to this clonotype: The CDR3 ends on some other residue instead of the conserved phenylalanine or tryptophan, so this is likely a read error. This chain connects TRBV6-2 or TRBV6-3 to TRBJ2-6; the D gene is possibly TRBD1 (5 bases). The CDR3 loop spans 17 amino acids. Germline CDR1 MNHEY, CDR2 SVGEGT. The CDR3 DNA follows: TGTGCCAGCAGTTACTCCCCGACTCTTTCTGGGGCCGACGTCCTGACTTAC. As protein: CASSYSPTLSGADVLTY.

There are a few counts of this clonotype. This sequence joins TRBV12-3 or TRBV12-4 and TRBJ1-5; D may be TRBD1 (6 bases). The CDR3 length is 13 residues. V was cut by 6 bases and J by 3 bases, with 9 bases left in between. CDR3: CASRRQVNQPQHF. CDR3 coding DNA: TGTGCCAGCAGAAGACAGGTCAATCAGCCCCAGCATTTT.

The genes are TRBV6-2 or TRBV6-3 and TRBJ2-1, with 14 bases that match TRBD2. V dropped 5 bases and J dropped 12; count of bases not matched to a gene: 9. The CDR3 extends over 15 amino acids. Germline CDR1 MNHEY, CDR2 SVGEGT. This CDR3 reads CASSVGTSGSRGQFF. The CDR3 nucleotides read TGTGCCAGCAGTGTCGGGACTAGCGGGAGCCGTGGGCAGTTCTTC.

A note on this clonotype: A much larger clone differs from this one at a single base, so this may be a read error. The genes are TRBV6-1 and TRBJ2-7, with D tentatively TRBD1 (6 bases). The length of the CDR3 is 15 residues. Germline V CDR1 and CDR2: MNHNS, SASEGT. CDR3: CVSTTTRDTSYEQYF. The CDR3 DNA sequence: TGTGTCAGCACCACGACCAGGGACACCTCCTACGAGCAGTACTTC.

This clonotype was observed at least ten times. The DNA for the CDR3 is TGTGCCAGCAGCACAACCGGGACAGGGCACTACGAGCAGTACTTC. Amino acids: CASSTTGTGHYEQYF. The V call is TRBV7-9, the J call TRBJ2-7; TRBD1 agrees at 9 bases. Germline CDR1 and CDR2: SEHNR and FQNEAQ (reference sequence). V trimming: 5 bases; J trimming: 3 bases; junction bases outside the gene matches: 8. The CDR3 totals 15 residues.

About this clonotype: A much larger clone is a single base away; this may be a read error. Lacking the conserved final phenylalanine or tryptophan, this CDR3 likely reflects a read error. V is TRBV6-6 and J is TRBJ1-1; D not certain. V shed 1 base and J shed 0 bases, with 0 bases lying between them. This CDR3 comprises 12 residues. Germline V CDR1 and CDR2: MNHNY, SVGAGI (reference sequence). For the CDR3, the DNA is TGTGCCAGCAGTTACTTGAACACTGAAGCTTTCCTT. Translated, it gives CASSYLNTEAFL.

This clonotype was observed at least ten times. V gene TRBV6-1 combines with J gene TRBJ1-3; D is uncertain. Germline V gene lookup returns CDR1 MNHNS and CDR2 SASEGT. Trimming removed 7 bases from V and 0 bases from J, with 4 bases in between. The CDR3 runs 12 residues. As DNA, the CDR3 is TGTGCCAGCACCCGCTCTGGAAACACCATATATTTT. As protein: CASTRSGNTIYF.

The chain couples TRBV11-2 to TRBJ2-1; 10 bases map to TRBD2. Germline CDR1 SGHAT, CDR2 FQNNGV. The V and J ends lost 4 bases and 4 bases, in that order; junction bases with no gene match: 7. CDR3 length equals 16 residues. CDR3 sequence (DNA): TGTGCCAGCAGCTCAATAAGCGGGAGGGGATACAATGAGCAGTTCTTC. This codes for CASSSISGRGYNEQFF.

The V gene is TRBV28, the J gene TRBJ2-7, with 11 bases identical to TRBD2. The J segment lost 5 bases and the V segment lost 6 bases, leaving 9 bases of the junction unmatched. From germline, CDR1 is MDHEN and CDR2 SYDVKM. This CDR3 is 15 amino acids long. This CDR3 is CASSHSSGRPDEQYF. In nucleotides, the CDR3 is TGTGCCAGCAGCCACTCTAGCGGGAGGCCCGACGAGCAGTACTTC.

As for this clonotype: A read error may produce the germline difference seen at one junction end. The chain recombines TRBV5-1 with TRBJ2-7; D is perhaps TRBD2 (6 bases). In germline, CDR1 is SGHRS, CDR2 YFSETQ. The CDR3 is made up of 15 amino acids. The CDR3 DNA reads TGCGCCAGCGGCTTGGCGGGGTTGAGCTCCTACGAGCAGTACTTC. Amino acids: CASGLAGLSSYEQYF.

This chain connects TRBV7-8 to TRBJ2-2; the D is unclear. V was shortened by 9 bases and J by 0 bases, with 11 bases between the two germline ends. The CDR3 length is 14 residues. CDR1 is SGHVS, CDR2 FQNEAQ, per germline. CDR3 DNA: TGTGCCAGTGGTTACGATCCGAACACCGGGGAGCTGTTTTTT. This gives the protein CASGYDPNTGELFF.

This clonotype was seen only a few times. This sequence joins TRBV28 and TRBJ2-1, with 8 positions matching TRBD2. This CDR3 is built from 15 residues. Losses at the gene ends were 4 bases for V and 10 bases for J; bases not matched to a gene: 12. Germline CDR1 reads MDHEN; CDR2 reads SYDVKM. The CDR3 region has the DNA TGTGCCAGCAGTTCCCCGAGGCGAACGGGAGGGGAGCAGTTCTTC. Translated: CASSSPRRTGGEQFF.

This clonotype was seen repeatedly, ten times or more. This rearrangement joins TRBV6-1 to TRBJ2-4; 10 nucleotides agree with TRBD1. J was trimmed by 0 bases and V by 7 bases; bases with no gene match: 9. The CDR3 length is 17 residues. Looked up from germline, CDR1 is MNHNS and CDR2 is SASEGT. For the CDR3, the DNA is TGTGCCAGCAAACCGGGACAGGGGATACTAGCCAAAAACATTCAGTACTTC. Translated: CASKPGQGILAKNIQYF.

Only a few counts were recorded for this clonotype. This chain connects TRBV25-1 to TRBJ2-3; possible D gene TRBD2, 6 bases. Per germline, CDR1 MGHDK and CDR2 SYGVNS. The CDR3 contains 16 residues. V lost 0 bases and J lost 6, with 16 bases in between. For the CDR3, the DNA is TGTGCCAGCAGTGAATATATCGGGGGTCGAATGGATACGCAGTATTTT. Translating it yields CASSEYIGGRMDTQYF.

Regarding this clonotype: This sequence may be a read error, since a much larger clone differs from it by one base. The chain recombines TRBV29-1 with TRBJ1-1; D remains unclear. Germline lookup yields CDR1 SQVTM and CDR2 ANQGSEA. The CDR3 runs to 11 residues. Trimming cost V 4 bases and J 1 base, with 4 bases left between them. Written as DNA, the CDR3 is TGCAGCGTTGCGCCGAACACTGAAGCTTTCTTT. Protein: CSVAPNTEAFF.

This clonotype was observed many times. The rearrangement uses TRBV29-1 and TRBJ1-3; D remains ambiguous. V lost 4 bases to trimming and J lost 0 bases, with 10 bases between them. The CDR3 totals 14 residues. Germline V gene lookup returns CDR1 SQVTM and CDR2 ANQGSEA. CDR3 nucleotides: TGCAGCGTTGGCCCGGACGGCTCTGGAAACACCATATATTTT. Translation gives CSVGPDGSGNTIYF.

To note about this clonotype: This clone may be a read error of a much larger clone one base away. The rearrangement joins TRBV6-2 or TRBV6-3 to TRBJ2-2, with 11 bases lining up with TRBD2. Germline assignment: CDR1 MNHEY and CDR2 SVGEGT. The CDR3 is 19 residues long. The J segment lost 5 bases and the V segment lost 1 base, leaving 12 bases of the junction unmatched. CDR3 nucleotides: TGTGCCAGCAGTTACTTCGGACTAGCGGGCTTTTCGGGGACCGGGGAGCTGTTTTTT. Residues: CASSYFGLAGFSGTGELFF.